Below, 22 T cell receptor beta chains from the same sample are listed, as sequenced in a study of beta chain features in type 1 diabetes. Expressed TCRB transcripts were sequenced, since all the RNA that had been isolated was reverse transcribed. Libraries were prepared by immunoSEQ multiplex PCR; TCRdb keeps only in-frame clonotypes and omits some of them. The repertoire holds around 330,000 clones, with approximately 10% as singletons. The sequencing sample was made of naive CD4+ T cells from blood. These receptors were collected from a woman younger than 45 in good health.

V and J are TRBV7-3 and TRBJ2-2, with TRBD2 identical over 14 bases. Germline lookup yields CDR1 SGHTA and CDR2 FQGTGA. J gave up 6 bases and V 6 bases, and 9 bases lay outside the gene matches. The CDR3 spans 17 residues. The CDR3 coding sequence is TGTGCCAGCAGTTCCCCGGGACTAGCGGGAGTCCCCGGGGAGCTGTTTTTT. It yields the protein CASSSPGLAGVPGELFF.

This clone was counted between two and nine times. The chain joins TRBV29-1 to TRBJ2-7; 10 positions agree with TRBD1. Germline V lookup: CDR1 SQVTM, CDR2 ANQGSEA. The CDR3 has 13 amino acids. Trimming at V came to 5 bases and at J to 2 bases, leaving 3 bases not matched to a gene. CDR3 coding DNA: TGCAGCGTTTCCGGACAGGGGGCCTACGAGCAGTACTTC. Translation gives CSVSGQGAYEQYF.

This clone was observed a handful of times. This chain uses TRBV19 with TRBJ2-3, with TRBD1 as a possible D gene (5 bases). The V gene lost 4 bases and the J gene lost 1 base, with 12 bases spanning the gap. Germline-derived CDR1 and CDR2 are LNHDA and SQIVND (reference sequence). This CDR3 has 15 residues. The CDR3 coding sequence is TGTGCCAGTAGTAGCCCCAGGGCCCGCACAGATACGCAGTATTTT. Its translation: CASSSPRARTDTQYF.

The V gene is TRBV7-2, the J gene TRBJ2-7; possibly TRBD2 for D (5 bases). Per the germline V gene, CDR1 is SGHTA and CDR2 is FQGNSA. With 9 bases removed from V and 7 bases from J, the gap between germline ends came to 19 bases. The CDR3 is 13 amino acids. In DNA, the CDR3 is TGTGCCAGTTTGTGGGAGCTCTCCAGTGAGCAGTACTTC. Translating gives CASLWELSSEQYF.

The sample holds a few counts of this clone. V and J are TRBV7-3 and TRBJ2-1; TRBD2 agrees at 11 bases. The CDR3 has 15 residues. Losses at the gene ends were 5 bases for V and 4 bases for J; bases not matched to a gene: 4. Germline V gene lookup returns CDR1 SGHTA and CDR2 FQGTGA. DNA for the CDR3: TGTGCCAGCAGCGAAGGGACTAGCGGATACAATGAGCAGTTCTTC. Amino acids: CASSEGTSGYNEQFF.

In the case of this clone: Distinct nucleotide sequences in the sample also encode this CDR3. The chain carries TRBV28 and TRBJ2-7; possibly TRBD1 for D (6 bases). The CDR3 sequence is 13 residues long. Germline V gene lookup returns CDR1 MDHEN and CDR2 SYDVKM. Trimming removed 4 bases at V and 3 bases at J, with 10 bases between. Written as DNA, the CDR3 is TGTGCCAGCAGTTCCGGACAGTTCTACGAGCAGTACTTC. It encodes CASSSGQFYEQYF.

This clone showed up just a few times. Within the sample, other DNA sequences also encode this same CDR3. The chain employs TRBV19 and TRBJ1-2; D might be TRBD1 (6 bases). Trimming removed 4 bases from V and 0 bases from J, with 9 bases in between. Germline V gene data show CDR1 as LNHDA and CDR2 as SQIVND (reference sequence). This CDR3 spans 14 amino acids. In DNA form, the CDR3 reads TGTGCCAGTAGTAGGACAGAACCTAACTATGGCTACACCTTC. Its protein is CASSRTEPNYGYTF. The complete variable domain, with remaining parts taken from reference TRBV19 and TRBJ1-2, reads DGGITQSPKYLFRKEGQNVTLSCEQNLNHDAMYWYRQDPGQGLRLIYYSQIVNDFQKGDIAEGYSVSREKKESFPLTVTSAQKNPTAFYLCASSRTEPNYGYTFGSGTRLTVV.

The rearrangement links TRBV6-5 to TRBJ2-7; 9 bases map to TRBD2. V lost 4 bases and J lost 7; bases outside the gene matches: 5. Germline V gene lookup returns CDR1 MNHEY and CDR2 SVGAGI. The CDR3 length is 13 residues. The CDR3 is CASSSPGLAEQYF. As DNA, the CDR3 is TGTGCCAGCAGTTCCCCGGGACTAGCAGAGCAGTACTTC.

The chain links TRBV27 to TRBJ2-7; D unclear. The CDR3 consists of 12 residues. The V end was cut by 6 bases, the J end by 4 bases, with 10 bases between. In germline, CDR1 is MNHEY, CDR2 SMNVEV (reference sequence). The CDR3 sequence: CASSPPRYEQYF. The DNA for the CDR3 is TGTGCCAGCAGCCCCCCTAGATACGAGCAGTACTTC.

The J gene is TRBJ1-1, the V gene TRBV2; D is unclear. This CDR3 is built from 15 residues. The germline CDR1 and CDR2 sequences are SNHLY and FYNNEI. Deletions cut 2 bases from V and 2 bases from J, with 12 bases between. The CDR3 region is CASSERAGANTEAFF. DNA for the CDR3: TGTGCCAGCAGTGAAAGGGCGGGTGCAAACACTGAAGCTTTCTTT.

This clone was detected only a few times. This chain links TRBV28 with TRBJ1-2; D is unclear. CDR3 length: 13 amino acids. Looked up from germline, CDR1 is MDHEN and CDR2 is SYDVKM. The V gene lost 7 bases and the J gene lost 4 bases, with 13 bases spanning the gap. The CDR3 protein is CASIVTGSYGYTF. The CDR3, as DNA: TGTGCCAGCATCGTTACCGGGTCCTATGGCTACACCTTC.

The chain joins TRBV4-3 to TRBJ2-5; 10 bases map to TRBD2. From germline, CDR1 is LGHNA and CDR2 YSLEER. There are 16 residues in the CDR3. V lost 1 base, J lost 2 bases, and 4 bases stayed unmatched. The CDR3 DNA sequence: TGCGCCAGCAGCCAAGCCAGCGGGAGGGGACAAGAGACCCAGTACTTC. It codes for CASSQASGRGQETQYF.

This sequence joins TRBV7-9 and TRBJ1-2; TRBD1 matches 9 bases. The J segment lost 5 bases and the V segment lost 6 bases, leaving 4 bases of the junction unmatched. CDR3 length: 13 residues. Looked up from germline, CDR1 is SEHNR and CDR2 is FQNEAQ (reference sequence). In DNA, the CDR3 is TGTGCCAGCAGTTCAGGACAGGGGTATGGCTACACCTTC. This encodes CASSSGQGYGYTF.

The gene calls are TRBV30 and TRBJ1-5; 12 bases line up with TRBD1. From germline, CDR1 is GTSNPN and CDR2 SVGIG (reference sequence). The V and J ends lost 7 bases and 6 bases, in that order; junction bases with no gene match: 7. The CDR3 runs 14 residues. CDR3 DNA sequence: TGTGCCTCCTCGGGACAGGGGGCGGCTCAGCCCCAGCATTTT. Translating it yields CASSGQGAAQPQHF.

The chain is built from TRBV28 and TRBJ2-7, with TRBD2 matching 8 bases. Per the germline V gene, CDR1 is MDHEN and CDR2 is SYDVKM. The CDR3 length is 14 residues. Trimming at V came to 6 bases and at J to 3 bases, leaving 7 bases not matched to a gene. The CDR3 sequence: CASRLAGPFYEQYF. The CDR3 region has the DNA TGTGCCAGCAGGCTAGCGGGTCCCTTCTACGAGCAGTACTTC.

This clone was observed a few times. CDR3 nucleotide sequence: TGTGCCAGCAGTGAAGCGGGACTAGCGGGAATAAATGAGCAGTTCTTC. Protein product: CASSEAGLAGINEQFF. The V call is TRBV2, the J call TRBJ2-1; 13 bases are shared with TRBD2. Germline lookup yields CDR1 SNHLY and CDR2 FYNNEI. J gave up 7 bases and V 0 bases, and 3 bases lay outside the gene matches. The CDR3 runs 16 residues.

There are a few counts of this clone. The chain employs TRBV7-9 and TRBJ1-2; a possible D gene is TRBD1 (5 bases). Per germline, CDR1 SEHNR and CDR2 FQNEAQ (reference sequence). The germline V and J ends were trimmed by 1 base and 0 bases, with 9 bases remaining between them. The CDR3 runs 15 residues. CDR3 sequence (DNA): TGTGCCAGCAGCTTAGGACAGCCCTCTAACTATGGCTACACCTTC. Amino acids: CASSLGQPSNYGYTF.

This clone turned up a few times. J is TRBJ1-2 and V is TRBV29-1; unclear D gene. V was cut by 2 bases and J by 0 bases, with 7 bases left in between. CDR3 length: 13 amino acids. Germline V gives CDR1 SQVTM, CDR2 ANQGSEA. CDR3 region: CSVESGANYGYTF. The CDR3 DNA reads TGCAGCGTTGAATCAGGCGCTAACTATGGCTACACCTTC.

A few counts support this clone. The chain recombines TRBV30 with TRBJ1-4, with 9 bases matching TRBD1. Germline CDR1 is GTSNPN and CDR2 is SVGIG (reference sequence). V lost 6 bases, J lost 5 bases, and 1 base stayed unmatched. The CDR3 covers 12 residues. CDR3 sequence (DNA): TGTGCCTGCGGGACAGGGAATGAAAAACTGTTTTTT. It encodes CACGTGNEKLFF.

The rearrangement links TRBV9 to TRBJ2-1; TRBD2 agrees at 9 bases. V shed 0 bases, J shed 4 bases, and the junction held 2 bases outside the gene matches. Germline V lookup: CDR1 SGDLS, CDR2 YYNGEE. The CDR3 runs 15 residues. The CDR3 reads CASSVGLAAYNEQFF. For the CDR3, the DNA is TGTGCCAGCAGCGTAGGACTAGCGGCTTACAATGAGCAGTTCTTC.

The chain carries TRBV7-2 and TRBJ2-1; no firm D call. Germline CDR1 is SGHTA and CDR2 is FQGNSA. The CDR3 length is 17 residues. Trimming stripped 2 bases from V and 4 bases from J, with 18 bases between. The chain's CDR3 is CASSLNSLVDSYNEQFF. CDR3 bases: TGTGCCAGCAGCTTAAACTCGTTGGTCGATTCATACAATGAGCAGTTCTTC.

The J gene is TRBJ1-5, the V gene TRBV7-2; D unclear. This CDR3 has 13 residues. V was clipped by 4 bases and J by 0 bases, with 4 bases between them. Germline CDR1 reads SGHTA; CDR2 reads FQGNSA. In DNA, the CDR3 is TGTGCCAGCAGCTCAAATAGCAATCAGCCCCAGCATTTT. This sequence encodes CASSSNSNQPQHF. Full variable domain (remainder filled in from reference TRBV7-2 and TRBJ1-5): GAGVSQSPSNKVTEKGKDVELRCDPISGHTALYWYRQSLGQGLEFLIYFQGNSAPDKSGLPSDRFSAERTGGSVSTLTIQRTQQEDSAVYLCASSSNSNQPQHFGDGTRLSIL.